These T cell receptor beta chains were read from a single sample in a study of early T cells in non-severe SARS-CoV-2 infection. In TCRdb, the 5' RACE reads were re-called with MiXCR into one record per CDR3 protein. The sample contains some 40,000 distinct CDR3 sequences, about 5.2% of which appear only once. This sample comprised whole blood, obtained at baseline. These receptors all stem from an adult who was a healthcare worker with PCR-confirmed SARS-CoV-2 infection or an uninfected control (not recorded which). CDR3s include the opening cysteine and the closing phenylalanine or tryptophan. The D gene is left open where the match is weak. Only part of the rows carry a size: once, few, many, or a class if the clone is expanded.

v_call,clone_size,cdr3_length,j_call,d_call,cdr3_nt,cdr3_aa
TRBV7-3,many,14,TRBJ2-1,TRBD2,TGTGCCAGCAGCCCTAGCGGGAGAGGGAATGAGCAGTTCTTC,CASSPSGRGNEQFF
TRBV20-1,many,17,TRBJ2-3,TRBD2,TGCAGTGTCGTGGGACTAGCGGGAGGTGGGAGCACAGATACGCAGTATTTT,CSVVGLAGGGSTDTQYF
TRBV28,NA,17,TRBJ1-5,NA,TGTGCCAGCAGTTTATCGCACAGGCAATTCAGCAATCAGCCCCAGCATTTT,CASSLSHRQFSNQPQHF
TRBV12-3/TRBV12-4,many,14,TRBJ2-5,NA,TGTGCCAGCAGTGCCGAGGGGCCTAGGGAGACCCAGTACTTC,CASSAEGPRETQYF
TRBV18,many,16,TRBJ2-7,NA,TGTGCCAGCTCAATACTCTCGGGCGCCGGAGATGAAGAGCAGTACTTC,CASSILSGAGDEEQYF
TRBV7-6,many,15,TRBJ2-7,NA,TGTGCCAGCAGCCCCCTTGATGGAGGGATCCACGAGCAGTACTTC,CASSPLDGGIHEQYF
TRBV9,NA,19,TRBJ2-3,NA,TGTGCCAGCAGCCCGGATGCTAGCGAAAATTCGCCTAGCACAGATACGCAGTATTTT,CASSPDASENSPSTDTQYF
TRBV11-2,many,17,TRBJ2-4,TRBD2,TGTGCCAGCAGCTCCGATAGCGGGAGATGGTCCAAAAACATTCAGTACTTC,CASSSDSGRWSKNIQYF
TRBV5-1,NA,13,TRBJ2-5,NA,TGCGCCAGCAGCTTGGAAGGGGCTGGGACCCAGTACTTC,CASSLEGAGTQYF
TRBV3-1,many,13,TRBJ1-1,NA,TGTGCCAGCAGCCTCCGGGACACAAGAAGAACTTTCTTT,CASSLRDTRRTFF
TRBV13,many,14,TRBJ1-1,TRBD1,TGTGCCAGCAGCCTCCTGGGGGGGACAGGGAAAGCTTTCTTT,CASSLLGGTGKAFF
TRBV7-8,many,14,TRBJ2-7,NA,TGTGCCAGCAGCTTAACCAACTCTCGCTACGAGCAGTACTTC,CASSLTNSRYEQYF
TRBV11-3,many,13,TRBJ1-1,NA,TGTGCCAGCAGCTTATACCCAGGCGGTGAAGCTTTCTTT,CASSLYPGGEAFF
TRBV20-1,few,13,TRBJ2-7,NA,TGCAGTGCCCCGGCAGCCGGCATGTACGAGCAGTACTTC,CSAPAAGMYEQYF
TRBV5-4,many,13,TRBJ1-2,NA,TGTGCCAGCAGCTTGGACAGGGCTCGGGGCTACACCTTC,CASSLDRARGYTF
TRBV24-1,many,16,TRBJ2-5,NA,TGTGCCACCAGTGATTCCGCTAGATGGGGACAAGAGACCCAGTACTTC,CATSDSARWGQETQYF
TRBV6-5,many,14,TRBJ2-1,TRBD2,TGTGCCACCATTAGCGGGACGTCCTACAATGAGCAGTTCTTC,CATISGTSYNEQFF
TRBV4-3,few,16,TRBJ2-2,TRBD2,TGCGCCAGCAGCCAAGGAGGTAGCGGGAGCACCGGGGAGCTGTTTTTT,CASSQGGSGSTGELFF
TRBV9,NA,19,TRBJ2-5,TRBD2,TGTGCCAGCAGCCCTCACCCCGGGACTAGCGGGAGTCTGGGAGAGACCCAGTACTTC,CASSPHPGTSGSLGETQYF
TRBV2,few,18,TRBJ2-3,TRBD2,TGTGCCAGCAGCAACCTACTGATAGCGGGAGATTCAACAGATACGCAGTATTTT,CASSNLLIAGDSTDTQYF
TRBV10-2,many,17,TRBJ2-1,TRBD2,TGCGCCAGCAGTCACCTACTACTAGCGGGGACCTACAATGAGCAGTTCTTC,CASSHLLLAGTYNEQFF
TRBV3-1,few,14,TRBJ1-2,TRBD1,TGTGCCAGCAGCCAAGAGGGCAGGGGGAATGGCTACACCTTC,CASSQEGRGNGYTF
TRBV6-1,many,14,TRBJ1-5,TRBD1,TGTGCCAGCAGATCCGTCAGGGGGGGTCAGCCCCAGCATTTT,CASRSVRGGQPQHF
TRBV12-3/TRBV12-4,many,16,TRBJ1-1,NA,TGTGCCAGCAGTTCCGGGACCCACGATGATAACACTGAAGCTTTCTTT,CASSSGTHDDNTEAFF
TRBV11-2,many,15,TRBJ2-2,NA,TGTGCCAGCAGCCGCGGCCCAGCGAACACCGGGGAGCTGTTTTTT,CASSRGPANTGELFF
TRBV11-2,many,15,TRBJ2-3,NA,TGTGCCAGCAGCTTAGAGAGCACCCGCACAGATACGCAGTATTTT,CASSLESTRTDTQYF
TRBV13,few,15,TRBJ2-1,NA,TGTGCCAGCAGCTTTTCAGGGTCTTCGTACAATGAGCAGTTCTTC,CASSFSGSSYNEQFF
TRBV12-2,few,15,TRBJ2-7,NA,TGTGCAAGTCGCTTACACCCTCAAAGCTCCTACGAGCAGTACTTC,CASRLHPQSSYEQYF
TRBV10-3,many,16,TRBJ2-7,NA,TGTGCCATCAGTGAGCAAGTGGGCCGGAGCTCCTACGAGCAGTACTTC,CAISEQVGRSSYEQYF
TRBV14,NA,14,TRBJ1-2,NA,TGTGCCAGCAGCCGCGAGGGACTGGGCTATGGCTACACCTTC,CASSREGLGYGYTF
TRBV5-1,medium-sized,18,TRBJ2-2,TRBD1,TGCGCCAGCAGCTTGGCCGGTCAGGGGGCGCCGAACACCGGGGAGCTGTTTTTT,CASSLAGQGAPNTGELFF
TRBV11-3,many,14,TRBJ2-1,TRBD2,TGTGCCAGCAGCTTGGAGCGGGAGGTCAATGAGCAGTTCTTC,CASSLEREVNEQFF
TRBV12-3/TRBV12-4,many,13,TRBJ1-1,NA,TGTGCCAGCAGTTACCGGACGGACACTGAAGCTTTCTTT,CASSYRTDTEAFF
TRBV5-1,many,19,TRBJ2-1,TRBD2,TGCGCCAGCAGGGGGACAGGGACTAGCGGGCCTGCCTCCTACAATGAGCAGTTCTTC,CASRGTGTSGPASYNEQFF
TRBV29-1,NA,11,TRBJ1-1,NA,TGCAGCGTTGTGATGAACACTGAAGCTTTCTTT,CSVVMNTEAFF
TRBV27,few,15,TRBJ2-5,NA,TGTGCCAGCAGTAGAAACGGGGGGCGCCAAGAGACCCAGTACTTC,CASSRNGGRQETQYF
TRBV20-1,few,16,TRBJ1-4,NA,TGCAGTGCTAGATCGGAGGACGATGCAACTAATGAAAAACTGTTTTTT,CSARSEDDATNEKLFF
TRBV28,NA,15,TRBJ1-4,NA,TGTGCCAGCAGTTTGGGATCCAGGGTGTATGAAAAACTGTTTTTT,CASSLGSRVYEKLFF
TRBV4-1,medium-sized,12,TRBJ2-1,NA,TGCGCCAGCCAGGACTCCTACAATGAGCAGTTCTTC,CASQDSYNEQFF
TRBV20-1,many,15,TRBJ2-7,TRBD2,TGCAGTGCTAGGACTAGCGGAAGGGGGACCTACGAGCAGTACTTC,CSARTSGRGTYEQYF
TRBV7-8,many,13,TRBJ2-7,NA,TGTGCCAGCAGCTTACCTGCCTCCTACGAGCAGTACTTC,CASSLPASYEQYF
TRBV2,many,12,TRBJ2-5,NA,TGTGCCAGCAGTGATAGTGGGGAGACCCAGTACTTC,CASSDSGETQYF
TRBV12-3/TRBV12-4,many,12,TRBJ2-3,TRBD2,TGTGCCAGCAGCCCGGGACTAGCGGAAAAAGATTTT,CASSPGLAEKDF
TRBV7-9,NA,14,TRBJ1-5,NA,TGTGCCAGCACTGAGGGGTCCCACAATCAGCCCCAGCATTTT,CASTEGSHNQPQHF
TRBV18,many,14,TRBJ1-3,TRBD1,TGTGCCAGCTCAGAACAGGGGTCTGGAAACACCATATATTTT,CASSEQGSGNTIYF
TRBV6-2/TRBV6-3,NA,12,TRBJ2-3,NA,TGTGCCAGCGGGAAAAGCACAGATACGCAGTATTTT,CASGKSTDTQYF
TRBV12-3/TRBV12-4,many,15,TRBJ2-2,TRBD2,TGTGCCAGCAGTTCGCCGGGACTAGGCTCCGGGGAGCTGTTTTTT,CASSSPGLGSGELFF
TRBV7-9,NA,15,TRBJ2-7,NA,TGTGCCAGCAGCGCCGTAGGACGCACCTCCTACGAGCAGTACTTC,CASSAVGRTSYEQYF
TRBV6-5,few,17,TRBJ2-2,TRBD2,TGTGCCAGCAGTTACATGACGGGAGGGCCGTACACCGGGGAGCTGTTTTTT,CASSYMTGGPYTGELFF
TRBV28,many,16,TRBJ1-5,TRBD1,TGTGCCAGCAGTCCAATACGACAGGGGGCAAGGGAGCCCCAGCATTTT,CASSPIRQGAREPQHF
TRBV7-6,many,19,TRBJ2-6,NA,TGTGCCCGCCCCGCGGACCCGTCCCAGCTCGACTCTGGGGCCAACGTCCTGACTTTC,CARPADPSQLDSGANVLTF
TRBV29-1,many,17,TRBJ2-1,TRBD2,TGCAGCGTTGAGAGGACTAGCGAGTATGTGTCCTACAATGAGCAGTTCTTC,CSVERTSEYVSYNEQFF
TRBV12-3/TRBV12-4,many,18,TRBJ2-6,TRBD1,TGTGCCAGCAGCCCCGACAGGGGATCCTTTTCTGGGGCCAACGTCCTGACTTTC,CASSPDRGSFSGANVLTF
TRBV4-3,NA,13,TRBJ2-3,NA,TGCGCCAGCAGCCAATCGGAACTAGATACGCAGTATTTT,CASSQSELDTQYF
TRBV18,many,11,TRBJ1-2,NA,TGTGCCAGCTCACCTGATTATGGCTACACCTTC,CASSPDYGYTF
TRBV7-9,NA,15,TRBJ1-6,NA,TGTGCCAGCAGCTTAGATGTTACTCCCAATTCACCCCTCCACTTT,CASSLDVTPNSPLHF